These 2 T cell receptor beta chains were sequenced from one sample in a study of blood T cell repertoires in COVID-19. Clones were sequenced by immunoSEQ multiplex PCR, and TCRdb holds only the in-frame ones, with some missing. The table records about 210,000 clones, about nine tenths of them present only once. The sample was peripheral blood. These receptors were obtained from a man aged 65 to 85 with acute or convalescent COVID-19.

The V gene is TRBV5-1, the J gene TRBJ2-7; possibly TRBD1 for D (6 bases). The V and J ends lost 1 base and 4 bases respectively, with 12 bases between them. CDR1 and CDR2 from the germline V gene are SGHRS and YFSETQ. This CDR3 comprises 14 residues. The chain's CDR3 is CASSLNREFYEQYF. CDR3 coding DNA: TGCGCCAGCAGCTTGAACAGGGAGTTTTACGAGCAGTACTTC.

The chain is built from TRBV3-1 (or the pseudogene TRBV3-2) and TRBJ1-2, with TRBD1 matching 7 bases. The length of the CDR3 is 15 residues. The V gene end was trimmed by 2 bases and the J gene end by 2 bases; junction bases not matched to a gene: 5. Germline V lookup: CDR1 LGHDT, CDR2 YNNKEL (reference sequence). CDR3 loop: CASSQTEGANYGYTF. The CDR3 DNA reads TGTGCCAGCAGCCAAACGGAGGGGGCCAACTATGGCTACACCTTC.